This T cell receptor beta chain was sequenced during a study of blood T cell repertoires in COVID-19. Across the study: Sites in the United States, Italy and Spain provided acute and convalescent COVID-19 samples. Sample material is recorded as cDNA or gDNA derived from T cells, B-cell-depleted T cells, or PBMCs.

Germline trimming cut 0 bases from V and 3 bases from J; bases unmatched to any gene: 6. The CDR3 runs to 15 residues. CDR1 and CDR2 from the germline V gene are GTSNPN and SVGIG (reference sequence). Sequenced by immunoSEQ multiplex PCR; TCRdb stores in-frame clones only, minus some. There are approximately 220,000 clones in the sample; around 90% occur only once, and 2.6% lies in the top ten. The study drew participants aged about 18 to 89 years from 24 US areas. Participant reports of clinical history set cohort assignment. This clone was observed at least ten times. The TCR comes from a woman in her 30s with acute COVID-19. V is TRBV30 and J is TRBJ2-3; 7 bases are a match to TRBD1. The sequenced material came from PBMCs or T cells enriched from blood (not recorded which). The CDR3 is CAWSVGTAGTDTQYF. The CDR3 region has the DNA TGTGCCTGGAGTGTAGGGACAGCCGGGACAGATACGCAGTATTTT.